A single sample is the source of the 5 T cell receptor beta chains below, sequenced in a study of T cell responses to AZD1222 COVID-19 vaccine. Method: immunoSEQ multiplex PCR; TCRdb's copy keeps in-frame clones and lacks some. The table includes about 150,000 clones, roughly 93% detected once. Here the sequenced sample was peripheral blood, taken 28 days after the second AZD1222 dose. These receptors came from an adult who received the AZD1222 COVID-19 vaccine.

This clone was picked up one time. The CDR3 DNA follows: TGTGCCAGTAAGACTAGCGGGCGAGTTAATGAGCAGTTCTTC. It translates to CASKTSGRVNEQFF. The rearrangement uses TRBV19 and TRBJ2-1, with 10 positions matching TRBD2. Germline CDR1 and CDR2: LNHDA and SQIVND (reference sequence). J gave up 7 bases and V 7 bases, and 7 bases lay outside the gene matches. The CDR3 length is 14 residues.

The rearrangement joins TRBV5-6 to TRBJ1-3, with D possibly TRBD1 on 6 matching bases. V was shortened by 6 bases and J by 0 bases, with 16 bases between the two germline ends. Germline CDR1 SGHDT, CDR2 YYEEEE. CDR3 size: 16 residues. The CDR3 is CASTPWGGHSGNTIYF. For the CDR3, the DNA is TGTGCCAGCACCCCCTGGGGGGGCCACTCTGGAAACACCATATATTTT.

The chain uses TRBV5-6 and TRBJ2-7; D is uncertain. Germline loops: CDR1 SGHDT, CDR2 YYEEEE. This CDR3 comprises 13 residues. Trimming cost V 0 bases and J 9 bases, with 13 bases left between them. The CDR3 DNA reads TGTGCCAGCAGCTTGGCCGGGCCATCAGGGCAGTACTTC. Protein product: CASSLAGPSGQYF. Supplemented by reference TRBV5-6 and TRBJ2-7, the full variable domain reads DAGVTQSPTHLIKTRGQQVTLRCSPKSGHDTVSWYQQALGQGPQFIFQYYEEEERQRGNFPDRFSGHQFPNYSSELNVNALLLGDSALYLCASSLAGPSGQYFGPGTRLTVT.

J is TRBJ2-7 and V is TRBV18; 9 bases line up with TRBD2. The CDR3 has 17 residues. Unmatched junction bases numbered 11, after V lost 3 bases and J lost 2 bases. Germline loops: CDR1 KGHSH, CDR2 LQKENI. The CDR3 is CASSPRGSGSGAYEQYF. The CDR3 DNA sequence: TGTGCCAGCTCACCCCGGGGTAGCGGGAGTGGGGCCTACGAGCAGTACTTC.

This chain joins TRBV2 and TRBJ1-5; D not resolved. CDR1 is SNHLY, CDR2 FYNNEI, per germline. The CDR3 loop spans 12 amino acids. V lost 6 bases to trimming and J lost 2 bases, with 5 bases between them. The DNA for the CDR3 is TGTGCCAGCAGGGGAGGCAATCAGCCCCAGCATTTT. This codes for CASRGGNQPQHF. The full variable domain, completed using reference TRBV2 and TRBJ1-5, is EPEVTQTPSHQVTQMGQEVILRCVPISNHLYFYWYRQILGQKVEFLVSFYNNEISEKSEIFDDQFSVERPDGSNFTLKIRSTKLEDSAMYFCASRGGNQPQHFGDGTRLSIL.